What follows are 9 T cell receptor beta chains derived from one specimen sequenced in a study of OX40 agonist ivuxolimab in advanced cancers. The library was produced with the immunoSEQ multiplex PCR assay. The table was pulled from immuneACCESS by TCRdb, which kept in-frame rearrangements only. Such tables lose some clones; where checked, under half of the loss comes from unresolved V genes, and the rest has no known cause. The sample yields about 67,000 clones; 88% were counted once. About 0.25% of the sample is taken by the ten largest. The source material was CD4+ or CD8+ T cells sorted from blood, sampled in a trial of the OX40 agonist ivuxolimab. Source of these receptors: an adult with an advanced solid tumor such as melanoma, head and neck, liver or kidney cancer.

The CDR3 coding sequence is TGTGCCAGCAGTTACGTAGATTCGGCTGGAAACACCATATATTTT. Translation gives CASSYVDSAGNTIYF. This chain connects TRBV6-7 to TRBJ1-3; D unclear. TRBV6-7 is an open reading frame, and its role is uncertain. The CDR3 extends over 15 amino acids. Trimming removed 2 bases from V and 2 bases from J, with 10 bases in between.

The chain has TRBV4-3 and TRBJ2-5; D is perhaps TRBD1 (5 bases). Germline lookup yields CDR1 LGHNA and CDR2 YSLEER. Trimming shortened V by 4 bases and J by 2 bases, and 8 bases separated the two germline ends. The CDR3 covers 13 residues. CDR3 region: CASSPRTQETQYF. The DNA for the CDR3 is TGCGCCAGCAGCCCCAGGACACAAGAGACCCAGTACTTC.

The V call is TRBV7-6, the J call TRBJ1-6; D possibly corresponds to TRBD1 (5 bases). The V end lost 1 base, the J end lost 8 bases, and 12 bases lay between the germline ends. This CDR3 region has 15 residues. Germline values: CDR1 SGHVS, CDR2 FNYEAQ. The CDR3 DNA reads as TGTGCCAGCAGCTTAGTGGGGCAGCCAGATTCACCCCTCCACTTT. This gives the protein CASSLVGQPDSPLHF.

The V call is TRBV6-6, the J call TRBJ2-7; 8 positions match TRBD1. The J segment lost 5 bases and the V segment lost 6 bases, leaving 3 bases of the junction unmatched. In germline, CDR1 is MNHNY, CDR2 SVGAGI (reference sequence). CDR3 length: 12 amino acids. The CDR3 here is CASSWGQDEQYF. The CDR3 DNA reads TGTGCCAGCAGCTGGGGACAGGACGAGCAGTACTTC.

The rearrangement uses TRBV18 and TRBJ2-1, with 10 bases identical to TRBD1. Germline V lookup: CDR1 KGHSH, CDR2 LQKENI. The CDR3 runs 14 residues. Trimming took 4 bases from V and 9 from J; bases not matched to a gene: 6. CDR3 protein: CASSQDRGYGEQFF. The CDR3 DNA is TGTGCCAGCTCACAGGACAGGGGGTACGGTGAGCAGTTCTTC.

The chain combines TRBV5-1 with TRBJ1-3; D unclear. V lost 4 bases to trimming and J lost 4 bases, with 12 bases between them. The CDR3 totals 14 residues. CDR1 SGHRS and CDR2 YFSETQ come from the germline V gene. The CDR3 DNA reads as TGCGCCAGCAGCCCTGTGGGATCCGGAAACACCATATATTTT. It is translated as CASSPVGSGNTIYF.

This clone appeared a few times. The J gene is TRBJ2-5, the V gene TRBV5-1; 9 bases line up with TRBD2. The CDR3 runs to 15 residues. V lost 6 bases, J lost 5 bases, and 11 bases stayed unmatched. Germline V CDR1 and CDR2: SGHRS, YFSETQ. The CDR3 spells CASKVLAGVGETQYF. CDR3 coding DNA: TGCGCCAGCAAGGTGTTAGCGGGAGTCGGGGAGACCCAGTACTTC.

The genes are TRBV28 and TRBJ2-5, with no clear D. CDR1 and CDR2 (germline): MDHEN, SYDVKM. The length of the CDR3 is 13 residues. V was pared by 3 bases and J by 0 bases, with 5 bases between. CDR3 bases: TGTGCCAGCAGTTTTGTATACCAAGAGACCCAGTACTTC. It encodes CASSFVYQETQYF.

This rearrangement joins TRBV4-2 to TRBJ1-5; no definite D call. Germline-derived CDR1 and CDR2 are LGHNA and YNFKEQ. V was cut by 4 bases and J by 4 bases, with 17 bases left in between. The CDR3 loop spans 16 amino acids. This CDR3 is CASSPLLGPLNQPQHF. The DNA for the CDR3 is TGTGCCAGCAGCCCTCTCCTGGGTCCCCTTAATCAGCCCCAGCATTTT.